These 30 T cell receptor beta chains came from one sample sequenced in a study of blood T cell repertoires in COVID-19. The table came from immunoSEQ multiplex PCR; TCRdb's copy has only in-frame clones and leaves some out. The table has around 230,000 clones, roughly four fifths seen once. The source material was PBMCs or T cells enriched from blood (not recorded which). These receptors all come from a man aged 40-49 years who had recovered from COVID-19.

This chain links TRBV6-5 with TRBJ2-7, with 9 nucleotides matching TRBD1. The CDR3 totals 15 residues. Germline-derived CDR1 and CDR2 are MNHEY and SVGAGI. V gave up 8 bases and J gave up 0 bases; unmatched junction bases: 8. The CDR3, as DNA: TGTGCCAGCGATCTCGGACAGGGGAGCTCCTACGAGCAGTACTTC. It yields the protein CASDLGQGSSYEQYF.

The CDR3 nucleotides are TGTGCCACCAGTGATTTGAGCAGGGACGGAGGGGTCTACGAGCAGTACTTC. Protein product: CATSDLSRDGGVYEQYF. This chain uses TRBV24-1 with TRBJ2-7; TRBD2 is a possible D gene (6 bases). Trimming took off 0 bases at V and 3 bases at J, with 17 bases between the two ends. CDR3 length: 17 amino acids. CDR1 is KGHDR, CDR2 SFDVKD, per germline.

The V gene is TRBV13, the J gene TRBJ2-1; 10 bases map to TRBD2. The CDR3 sequence is 15 residues long. The ends lost 6 bases at V and 4 bases at J; junction bases unmatched: 6. The germline gives CDR1 PRHDT, CDR2 FYEKMQ (reference sequence). DNA of the CDR3: TGTGCCAGCAGTTTACCTAGCGGGGGATACAATGAGCAGTTCTTC. It codes for CASSLPSGGYNEQFF.

V is TRBV5-1 and J is TRBJ2-1; TRBD1 is a possible D gene (5 bases). Germline-derived CDR1 and CDR2 are SGHRS and YFSETQ. Trimming took off 1 base at V and 2 bases at J, with 13 bases between the two ends. This CDR3 comprises 16 residues. In DNA form, the CDR3 reads TGCGCCAGCAGCTTGCGTAGGGGCCGCGCCTACAATGAGCAGTTCTTC. Translating gives CASSLRRGRAYNEQFF.

The chain recombines TRBV6-1 with TRBJ2-7; no clear D. The CDR3 spans 13 residues. The V end was cut by 1 base, the J end by 9 bases, with 13 bases between. From germline, CDR1 is MNHNS and CDR2 SASEGT. The CDR3 spells CASSEVVRVVQYF. The CDR3 coding sequence is TGTGCCAGCAGTGAAGTCGTACGAGTAGTGCAGTACTTC.

The chain has TRBV11-2 and TRBJ2-6, with 10 nucleotides matching TRBD1. Unmatched junction bases numbered 5, after V lost 5 bases and J lost 1 base. Germline CDR1 and CDR2: SGHAT and FQNNGV. There are 17 residues in the CDR3. The CDR3 bases are TGTGCCAGCAGCCGAGGACAGGGGGGATCTGGGGCCAACGTCCTGACTTTC. This sequence encodes CASSRGQGGSGANVLTF.

The chain is built from TRBV18 and TRBJ1-4, with D possibly matching TRBD1 (5 bases). This CDR3 contains 16 residues. Trimming removed 3 bases at V and 8 bases at J, with 19 bases between. Per the germline V gene, CDR1 is KGHSH and CDR2 is LQKENI. CDR3 residues: CASSPPAGRRREKLFF. The CDR3 bases are TGTGCCAGCTCACCCCCAGCAGGGAGGCGGAGGGAAAAACTGTTTTTT.

The rearrangement links TRBV5-6 to TRBJ1-1; D may be TRBD1 (5 bases). The CDR3 runs to 12 residues. Germline assignment: CDR1 SGHDT and CDR2 YYEEEE. V lost 3 bases and J lost 12, with 15 bases in between. The CDR3 sequence: CASSYWQGLTFF. For the CDR3, the DNA is TGTGCCAGCAGCTACTGGCAGGGCTTAACTTTCTTT.

Here the CDR3 reads CASTQRTEAFF. In DNA form, the CDR3 reads TGTGCCAGCACCCAGCGTACTGAAGCTTTCTTT. This chain uses TRBV12-3 or TRBV12-4 with TRBJ1-1; D is uncertain. Between the trimmed V and J ends, which lost 7 bases and 5 bases, there was a span of 8 bases. The CDR3 extends over 11 amino acids.

The gene calls are TRBV20-1 and TRBJ1-1; 7 bases align to TRBD1. J gave up 0 bases and V 3 bases, and 7 bases lay outside the gene matches. From germline, CDR1 is DFQATT and CDR2 SNEGSKA (reference sequence). The CDR3 has 15 residues. CDR3 nucleotides: TGCAGTGCTAGTCCGGGACAGCACATGAACACTGAAGCTTTCTTT. Protein product: CSASPGQHMNTEAFF.

This clone was observed a handful of times. This chain connects TRBV9 to TRBJ1-4, with D possibly matching TRBD1 (6 bases). CDR3 length: 15 residues. Germline-derived CDR1 and CDR2 are SGDLS and YYNGEE. The V and J ends lost 3 bases and 3 bases respectively, with 12 bases between them. CDR3 sequence reads: CASSAQGGPNEKLFF. CDR3 in DNA: TGTGCCAGCAGCGCACAGGGTGGACCTAATGAAAAACTGTTTTTT.

The DNA of the CDR3 is TGTGCCAGCAGTTACGCCGCCTCGGGTGGCTACACCTTC. Protein sequence: CASSYAASGGYTF. This chain joins TRBV6-5 and TRBJ1-2; D uncertain. The CDR3 covers 13 residues. CDR1 is MNHEY and CDR2 is SVGAGI in the germline V gene. V lost 2 bases to trimming and J lost 7 bases, with 11 bases between them.

The chain combines TRBV6-5 with TRBJ2-3; tentative D call: TRBD1 (5 bases). CDR1 MNHEY and CDR2 SVGAGI come from the germline V gene. The CDR3 length is 14 residues. Trimming stripped 0 bases from V and 3 bases from J, with 7 bases between. The CDR3 here is CASSYSAGTDTQYF. The CDR3 nucleotides read TGTGCCAGCAGTTACTCAGCAGGGACAGATACGCAGTATTTT.

The rearrangement joins TRBV9 to TRBJ2-5; the D gene is possibly TRBD1 (5 bases). CDR3 length equals 13 residues. V was shortened by 3 bases and J by 3 bases, with 9 bases between the two germline ends. Germline values: CDR1 SGDLS, CDR2 YYNGEE. The CDR3 protein is CASSGRVEETQYF. CDR3 in DNA: TGTGCCAGCAGCGGCAGGGTGGAAGAGACCCAGTACTTC.

A single count supports this clone. The genes are TRBV2 and TRBJ2-5; D might be TRBD2 (6 bases). V was shortened by 6 bases and J by 5 bases, with 13 bases between the two germline ends. Looked up from germline, CDR1 is SNHLY and CDR2 is FYNNEI. This CDR3 comprises 13 residues. For the CDR3, the DNA is TGTGCCAGCAGCCGGGGAGGCCTGGAGACCCAGTACTTC. Translated: CASSRGGLETQYF.

This chain uses TRBV6-5 with TRBJ1-6; 8 nucleotides line up with TRBD1. Losses at the gene ends were 2 bases for V and 8 bases for J; bases not matched to a gene: 5. Germline values: CDR1 MNHEY, CDR2 SVGAGI. The CDR3 length is 15 residues. CDR3 DNA: TGTGCCAGCAGTTACCGGGAACAGGGGGATTCACCCCTCCACTTT. Amino acid sequence: CASSYREQGDSPLHF.

The chain employs TRBV24-1 and TRBJ1-4; possibly TRBD1 for D (5 bases). In germline, CDR1 is KGHDR, CDR2 SFDVKD. V lost 4 bases to trimming and J lost 8 bases, with 16 bases between them. The CDR3 is 15 amino acids. In DNA form, the CDR3 reads TGTGCCACCAGTGAAGGTCGGGGGGTGAAGGAAAAACTGTTTTTT. It is translated as CATSEGRGVKEKLFF.

The V gene is TRBV5-4, the J gene TRBJ1-6, with 8 bases identical to TRBD1. Germline V lookup: CDR1 SGHNT, CDR2 YYREEE (reference sequence). The V and J ends lost 4 bases and 14 bases, in that order; junction bases with no gene match: 11. The CDR3 has 14 residues. In DNA form, the CDR3 reads TGTGCCAGCAGCCCCCAGGGGGCAAGGGACGCCCTCCACTTT. Protein sequence: CASSPQGARDALHF. The complete variable domain, with remaining parts taken from reference TRBV5-4 and TRBJ1-6, reads ETGVTQSPTHLIKTRGQQVTLRCSSQSGHNTVSWYQQALGQGPQFIFQYYREEENGRGNFPPRFSGLQFPNYSSELNVNALELDDSALYLCASSPQGARDALHFGNGTRLTVT.

This CDR3 reads CASSRSGTGRYEQYF. CDR3 DNA: TGTGCCAGCTCACGATCCGGGACAGGGAGGTACGAGCAGTACTTC. The gene calls are TRBV18 and TRBJ2-7; 9 nucleotides agree with TRBD1. V trimming: 4 bases; J trimming: 4 bases; junction bases outside the gene matches: 8. The CDR3 is 15 residues long. Germline CDR1 KGHSH, CDR2 LQKENI. The whole variable domain, filled in from reference TRBV18 and TRBJ2-7, reads NAGVMQNPRHLVRRRGQEARLRCSPMKGHSHVYWYRQLPEEGLKFMVYLQKENIIDESGMPKERFSAEFPKEGPSILRIQQVVRGDSAAYFCASSRSGTGRYEQYFGPGTRLTVT.

This chain joins TRBV5-1 and TRBJ2-1; TRBD2 matches at 7 bases. With 4 bases clipped from V and 7 bases from J, the junction kept 8 bases outside the gene matches. CDR3 length equals 14 residues. Germline values: CDR1 SGHRS, CDR2 YFSETQ. This CDR3 reads CASSAGVLVNEQFF. As DNA, the CDR3 is TGCGCCAGCAGCGCGGGGGTACTGGTGAATGAGCAGTTCTTC.

This chain connects TRBV6-1 to TRBJ1-5, with 7 bases fitting TRBD1. The CDR3 length is 14 residues. CDR1 is MNHNS, CDR2 SASEGT, per germline. J gave up 7 bases and V 1 base, and 4 bases lay outside the gene matches. CDR3 loop: CASSEGQGRQPQHF. In DNA, the CDR3 is TGTGCCAGCAGTGAAGGACAGGGAAGACAGCCCCAGCATTTT.

V and J are TRBV7-6 and TRBJ1-6, with 7 positions matching TRBD1. The CDR3 extends over 14 amino acids. Germline V CDR1 and CDR2: SGHVS, FNYEAQ. V trimming: 3 bases; J trimming: 6 bases; junction bases outside the gene matches: 2. The CDR3 reads CASSFRDSNSPLHF. CDR3 DNA sequence: TGTGCCAGCAGCTTCCGGGACAGTAATTCACCCCTCCACTTT. The full variable domain, rest sourced from reference TRBV7-6 and TRBJ1-6, is GAGVSQSPRYKVTKRGQDVALRCDPISGHVSLYWYRQALGQGPEFLTYFNYEAQQDKSGLPNDRFSAERPEGSISTLTIQRTEQRDSAMYRCASSFRDSNSPLHFGNGTRLTVT.

V and J are TRBV19 and TRBJ2-6, with D possibly TRBD2 on 5 matching bases. CDR1 and CDR2 from the germline V gene are LNHDA and SQIVND (reference sequence). Trimming pared 7 bases from V and 0 bases from J, leaving 10 bases between. CDR3 length equals 15 residues. CDR3 bases: TGTGCCAGTACCGCGAGGGTCTCTGGGGCCAACGTCCTGACTTTC. Amino acid sequence: CASTARVSGANVLTF.

This chain connects TRBV5-5 to TRBJ2-1; D possibly corresponds to TRBD2 (5 bases). Trimming stripped 1 base from V and 6 bases from J, with 11 bases between. This CDR3 has 14 residues. Per the germline V gene, CDR1 is SGHKS and CDR2 is YYEKEE (reference sequence). This CDR3 is CASSLQGGSNEQFF. The CDR3 DNA is TGTGCCAGCAGCTTGCAAGGAGGTAGCAATGAGCAGTTCTTC.

This clone was observed a few times. The CDR3 DNA sequence: TGTGCCAGCAGCTTCGGGGGGTCGTATAGCAATCAGCCCCAGCATTTT. Residues: CASSFGGSYSNQPQHF. This sequence joins TRBV7-8 and TRBJ1-5; a possible D gene is TRBD1 (5 bases). The V and J ends lost 3 bases and 0 bases respectively, with 12 bases between them. The germline V gene encodes CDR1 SGHVS and CDR2 FQNEAQ. CDR3 length equals 16 residues.

CDR3 residues: CASTRQGIQAFF. As DNA, the CDR3 is TGCGCCAGCACCCGACAGGGGATCCAAGCTTTCTTT. This chain connects TRBV10-2 to TRBJ1-1, with 8 bases fitting TRBD1. The CDR3 loop spans 12 amino acids. Germline CDR1 reads WSHSY; CDR2 reads SAAADI. Trimming at V came to 7 bases and at J to 9 bases, leaving 7 bases not matched to a gene.

Worth noting for this clone: At one end the junction does not follow the germline gene, possibly because of a read error. The chain joins TRBV28 to TRBJ1-5; TRBD1 is a possible D gene (5 bases). The V gene's germline CDR1 is MDHEN and CDR2 SYDVKM. CDR3 size: 13 residues. The CDR3 DNA reads TGTGCCAGCAGTTCGGGGGGACCCATCCCCCGGCATTTT. This translates into CASSSGGPIPRHF.

The chain has TRBV3-1 (or the pseudogene TRBV3-2) and TRBJ2-4; 11 positions match TRBD2. The CDR3 is made up of 18 amino acids. The germline CDR1 and CDR2 sequences are LGHDT and YNNKEL (reference sequence). V trimming: 4 bases; J trimming: 0 bases; junction bases outside the gene matches: 8. DNA of the CDR3: TGTGCCAGCAGCCCCTTCGGACTAGCGGGTTTAGCCAAAAACATTCAGTACTTC. Its translation: CASSPFGLAGLAKNIQYF.

The chain carries TRBV11-3 and TRBJ2-3; D might be TRBD2 (8 bases). The CDR3 sequence is 15 residues long. Germline CDR1 and CDR2: SGHNT and YENEEA. The V gene lost 4 bases and the J gene lost 3 bases, with 14 bases spanning the gap. The CDR3 DNA sequence: TGTGCCAGCAGCTCCGGGAGGGGGCGGACAGATACGCAGTATTTT. It encodes CASSSGRGRTDTQYF.

This rearrangement joins TRBV7-2 to TRBJ1-3, with TRBD1 matching 7 bases. This CDR3 contains 17 residues. The germline V gene encodes CDR1 SGHTA and CDR2 FQGNSA. V dropped 4 bases and J dropped 4; count of bases not matched to a gene: 13. CDR3 DNA: TGTGCCAGCAGCTCCCTCCGTACCACAGGGGAAGGAAACACCATATATTTT. This sequence encodes CASSSLRTTGEGNTIYF.